The next 24 T cell receptor beta chains were all read from a single sample in a study of response to subunit inactivated influenza vaccine. From the RT-PCR reads, TCRdb called clonotypes with MiXCR, one entry per CDR3 protein. The sample carries 700,000 to 800,000 distinct CDR3 sequences, 18% recorded once. The sample here was PBMCs from blood, taken 5 days after vaccination. The receptors shown here come from a man in his forties or fifties who received an inactivated influenza vaccine.

The sample holds a few counts of this clonotype. J is TRBJ2-1 and V is TRBV6-5; 7 bases agree with TRBD2. The CDR3 has 14 amino acids. Germline loops: CDR1 MNHEY, CDR2 SVGAGI. The trim removed 2 bases at V and 5 bases at J, leaving 3 bases unmatched. Written as DNA, the CDR3 is TGTGCCAGCAGTTACCCCCTAGCGGACAATGAGCAGTTCTTC. Translated, it gives CASSYPLADNEQFF.

V usage is TRBV7-8 and J usage is TRBJ2-2; D unresolved. Germline CDR1 reads SGHVS; CDR2 reads FQNEAQ. The CDR3 is made up of 16 amino acids. V was cut by 1 base and J by 1 base, with 10 bases left in between. CDR3 in DNA: TGTGCCAGCAGCTTAGAGGGTTGGCGGAACACCGGGGAGCTGTTTTTT. As protein: CASSLEGWRNTGELFF.

The chain couples TRBV24-1 to TRBJ1-1; D is possibly TRBD1 (6 bases). CDR1 and CDR2 (germline): KGHDR, SFDVKD. V was pared by 9 bases and J by 4 bases, with 17 bases between. CDR3 length: 14 amino acids. Here the CDR3 DNA reads TGTGCCACCGGAGGGGGAGGGGAGAGCACTGAAGCTTTCTTT. This sequence encodes CATGGGGESTEAFF.

This clonotype appeared a few times. This chain joins TRBV3-1 and TRBJ1-2; the D is unclear. Looked up from germline, CDR1 is LGHDT and CDR2 is YNNKEL (reference sequence). The CDR3 has 14 amino acids. Trimming shortened V by 0 bases and J by 4 bases, and 9 bases separated the two germline ends. The CDR3 loop reads CASSQEGQPYGYTF. In nucleotides, the CDR3 is TGTGCCAGCAGCCAAGAAGGCCAGCCCTATGGCTACACCTTC.

The chain combines TRBV7-2 with TRBJ2-1, with D perhaps being TRBD1 or TRBD2 (6 bases each). Germline CDR1 and CDR2: SGHTA and FQGNSA. With 5 bases removed from V and 5 bases from J, the gap between germline ends came to 13 bases. CDR3 length: 14 amino acids. For the CDR3, the DNA is TGTGCCAGCAGCGGGGGGCCACTCCACAATGAGCAGTTCTTC. Residues: CASSGGPLHNEQFF.

The rearrangement links TRBV12-3 or TRBV12-4 to TRBJ2-3; TRBD2 aligns across 7 bases. The J segment lost 8 bases and the V segment lost 7 bases, leaving 12 bases of the junction unmatched. This CDR3 is 14 amino acids long. CDR3 loop: CASTNIRTSGTQYF. In DNA, the CDR3 is TGTGCCAGCACCAATATAAGGACTAGTGGTACGCAGTATTTT.

This clonotype was picked up a small number of times. The chain uses TRBV5-1 and TRBJ2-5; 7 bases line up with TRBD2. Trimming removed 4 bases from V and 5 bases from J; junction bases left unmatched: 14. Germline lookup yields CDR1 SGHRS and CDR2 YFSETQ. The CDR3 is 16 amino acids. In DNA form, the CDR3 reads TGCGCCAGCAGCCGACCGGGTGCGGGAGTTTTGGAGACCCAGTACTTC. As protein: CASSRPGAGVLETQYF.

This chain joins TRBV4-3 and TRBJ1-2, with 7 nucleotides matching TRBD1. V dropped 3 bases and J dropped 2; count of bases not matched to a gene: 3. CDR1 and CDR2 (germline): LGHNA, YSLEER. The CDR3 runs to 14 residues. CDR3 protein: CASSHTGQNYGYTF. The CDR3 DNA reads TGCGCCAGCAGCCACACGGGACAGAACTATGGCTACACCTTC.

The chain carries TRBV20-1 and TRBJ2-1, with a tentative D call TRBD1 (6 bases). Trimming cost V 1 base and J 0 bases, with 13 bases left between them. The CDR3 sequence is 16 residues long. Germline lookup yields CDR1 DFQATT and CDR2 SNEGSKA (reference sequence). This chain's CDR3 is CSARGPQGSSYNEQFF. The CDR3 bases are TGCAGTGCTAGAGGTCCGCAGGGGAGCTCCTACAATGAGCAGTTCTTC.

This clonotype was seen ten or more times. The chain joins TRBV20-1 to TRBJ2-1, with D perhaps TRBD1 or TRBD2 (5 bases each). This CDR3 contains 12 residues. V was shortened by 4 bases and J by 8 bases, with 12 bases between the two germline ends. Germline V lookup: CDR1 DFQATT, CDR2 SNEGSKA (reference sequence). The CDR3 sequence is CSATRRDDEQFF. DNA for the CDR3: TGCAGTGCTACGCGCAGGGACGATGAGCAGTTCTTC.

This clonotype has only a few counts. The chain couples TRBV5-5 to TRBJ1-2; 7 bases are shared with TRBD1. Germline V CDR1 and CDR2: SGHKS, YYEKEE (reference sequence). The CDR3 has 15 amino acids. V dropped 5 bases and J dropped 2; count of bases not matched to a gene: 9. The CDR3 DNA reads as TGTGCCAGCAGGACCCGGGACAGCCTGAACTATGGCTACACCTTC. Amino acid sequence: CASRTRDSLNYGYTF.

This clonotype has more than one count but fewer than ten. V gene TRBV3-1 combines with J gene TRBJ2-1; 10 nucleotides agree with TRBD1. The CDR3 runs to 16 residues. V shed 3 bases, J shed 8 bases, and the junction held 10 bases outside the gene matches. CDR1 is LGHDT and CDR2 is YNNKEL in the germline V gene (reference sequence). CDR3 residues: CASSQRDRGRFDEQFF. CDR3 bases: TGTGCCAGCAGCCAGCGAGACAGGGGGCGATTCGATGAGCAGTTCTTC.

This clonotype was counted a few times. V is TRBV5-1 and J is TRBJ2-2; D is possibly TRBD2 (6 bases). V lost 3 bases and J 4 bases, leaving 16 bases between the germline ends. The CDR3 is 16 amino acids. The V gene's germline CDR1 is SGHRS and CDR2 YFSETQ. The CDR3 DNA is TGCGCCAGCAGCTACAAGATAGCGGAGCCCACCGGGGAGCTGTTTTTT. Translated: CASSYKIAEPTGELFF.

For this clonotype: An end of the junction differs from the germline gene, which may be a read error. The chain recombines TRBV4-2 with TRBJ2-7; 10 nucleotides match TRBD2. Germline assignment: CDR1 LGHNA and CDR2 YNFKEQ. The CDR3 contains 15 residues. CDR3 in DNA: TGTGGCAGCAGCCACAGACTAGCGGGTCTCTACGAGCAGTACTTC. Protein sequence: CGSSHRLAGLYEQYF.

The chain uses TRBV30 and TRBJ1-5; a weak D match, TRBD1 (6 bases). CDR3 length: 15 residues. Germline lookup yields CDR1 GTSNPN and CDR2 SVGIG (reference sequence). V gave up 1 base and J gave up 9 bases, with 19 bases separating them. Here the CDR3 reads CAWSGPDRLGGPQHF. CDR3 DNA: TGTGCCTGGAGTGGCCCCGACAGGCTGGGAGGGCCCCAGCATTTT.

This clonotype was seen only a few times. The V gene is TRBV7-2, the J gene TRBJ1-5; perhaps TRBD1 as D (5 bases). In germline, CDR1 is SGHTA, CDR2 FQGNSA. The germline V and J ends were trimmed by 3 bases and 7 bases, with 16 bases remaining between them. The CDR3 has 15 residues. The CDR3 nucleotides are TGTGCCAGCAGCTTGTCGACGGGGGTCGGGCAGCCCCAGCATTTT. This translates into CASSLSTGVGQPQHF. Together with reference TRBV7-2 and TRBJ1-5, the CDR3 gives the full variable domain: GAGVSQSPSNKVTEKGKDVELRCDPISGHTALYWYRQSLGQGLEFLIYFQGNSAPDKSGLPSDRFSAERTGGSVSTLTIQRTQQEDSAVYLCASSLSTGVGQPQHFGDGTRLSIL.

The chain combines TRBV5-1 with TRBJ2-3, with 10 bases aligning to TRBD2. CDR1 and CDR2 (germline): SGHRS, YFSETQ. The CDR3 contains 16 residues. The V gene end was trimmed by 4 bases and the J gene end by 5 bases; junction bases not matched to a gene: 10. The CDR3 reads CASSSSGGINLDTQYF. In nucleotides, the CDR3 is TGCGCCAGCAGCAGTAGCGGGGGGATAAATTTAGATACGCAGTATTTT. Based on the CDR3 plus reference TRBV5-1 and TRBJ2-3, the full variable domain is KAGVTQTPRYLIKTRGQQVTLSCSPISGHRSVSWYQQTPGQGLQFLFEYFSETQRNKGNFPGRFSGRQFSNSRSEMNVSTLELGDSALYLCASSSSGGINLDTQYFGPGTRLTVL.

In its sample, this clonotype was seen many times. This sequence joins TRBV10-3 and TRBJ2-7, with 7 positions matching TRBD1. Unmatched junction bases numbered 5, after V lost 4 bases and J lost 5 bases. Germline CDR1 is ENHRY and CDR2 is SYGVKD. The CDR3 is 13 amino acids. CDR3 in amino acids: CAISGGQGDEQYF. DNA for the CDR3: TGTGCCATCAGTGGAGGGCAGGGGGACGAGCAGTACTTC.

This clonotype was seen a handful of times. V gene TRBV12-3 or TRBV12-4 combines with J gene TRBJ1-5; no definite D call. The CDR3 totals 13 residues. The V and J ends lost 2 bases and 4 bases respectively, with 6 bases between them. The DNA for the CDR3 is TGTGCCAGCAGTTTATTGGAGAATCAGCCCCAGCATTTT. Amino acids: CASSLLENQPQHF.

V gene TRBV6-1 combines with J gene TRBJ2-3, with a possible D match to TRBD2 (5 bases). V lost 6 bases to trimming and J lost 0 bases, with 13 bases between them. This CDR3 is built from 15 residues. The germline V gene encodes CDR1 MNHNS and CDR2 SASEGT. The CDR3 DNA follows: TGTGCCAGCAGGGGAGAGCGGACTAGCACAGATACGCAGTATTTT. Translated, it gives CASRGERTSTDTQYF.

There are a few counts of this clonotype. This sequence joins TRBV6-1 and TRBJ2-7, with TRBD2 identical over 12 bases. The V and J ends lost 11 bases and 1 base, in that order; junction bases with no gene match: 6. CDR3 length: 14 amino acids. Germline V gives CDR1 MNHNS, CDR2 SASEGT. Here the CDR3 DNA reads TGTGCCTCTAGCGGGAGGGCCGGGTCCTACGAGCAGTACTTC. Translating it yields CASSGRAGSYEQYF.

V and J are TRBV10-3 and TRBJ1-1; unclear D gene. This CDR3 spans 14 amino acids. V shed 2 bases and J shed 1 base, with 8 bases lying between them. CDR1 is ENHRY and CDR2 is SYGVKD in the germline V gene. The CDR3 nucleotides are TGTGCCATCAGTGAGCCACAGACGAACACTGAAGCTTTCTTT. It translates to CAISEPQTNTEAFF.

This clonotype has a count of ten or more. The rearrangement joins TRBV6-5 to TRBJ1-1, with D tentatively TRBD1 (5 bases). CDR1 and CDR2 (germline): MNHEY, SVGAGI. The CDR3 runs 14 residues. Between the trimmed V and J ends, which lost 4 bases and 4 bases, there was a span of 13 bases. The CDR3 DNA reads as TGTGCCAGCAGTTCCAGCCGGGGGGGCACTGAAGCTTTCTTT. Translation gives CASSSSRGGTEAFF.

This clonotype was counted between two and nine times. The chain links TRBV15 to TRBJ2-2; the D gene is possibly TRBD1 (5 bases). Germline V gives CDR1 LNHNV, CDR2 YYDKDF (reference sequence). The V end lost 8 bases, the J end lost 3 bases, and 10 bases lay between the germline ends. This CDR3 is 13 amino acids long. The CDR3 coding sequence is TGTGCCACCTCCAGGGTTGACACCGGGGAGCTGTTTTTT. Amino acids: CATSRVDTGELFF. The full variable domain, in which reference TRBV15 and TRBJ2-2 provide the parts outside the CDR3, is DAMVIQNPRYQVTQFGKPVTLSCSQTLNHNVMYWYQQKSSQAPKLLFHYYDKDFNNEADTPDNFQSRRPNTSFCFLDIRSPGLGDTAMYLCATSRVDTGELFFGEGSRLTVL.